Each of the 10 T cell receptor beta chains below was sequenced from the same sample in a study of T cell responses to AZD1222 COVID-19 vaccine. Assay used: immunoSEQ multiplex PCR; TCRdb lists only in-frame clones, some missing. The sample holds roughly 120,000 clones, 70% to 90% seen once. The specimen comprised peripheral blood, sampled 28 days after the second AZD1222 dose. The receptors stem from an adult who received the AZD1222 COVID-19 vaccine.

The genes are TRBV15 and TRBJ1-1, with a tentative D call TRBD1 (5 bases). Germline V CDR1 and CDR2: LNHNV, YYDKDF (reference sequence). There are 15 residues in the CDR3. V lost 0 bases and J 6 bases, leaving 14 bases between the germline ends. In DNA form, the CDR3 reads TGTGCCACCAGCAGAGAGATGACAGTGCGCGCTGAAGCTTTCTTT. This encodes CATSREMTVRAEAFF. Looking up the rest from reference TRBV15 and TRBJ1-1 gives the full variable domain: DAMVIQNPRYQVTQFGKPVTLSCSQTLNHNVMYWYQQKSSQAPKLLFHYYDKDFNNEADTPDNFQSRRPNTSFCFLDIRSPGLGDTAMYLCATSREMTVRAEAFFGQGTRLTVV.

This clone appeared once. The DNA of the CDR3 is TGCGCCAGCAGCCAGGGCGGTACCTACGAGCAGTACTTC. It yields the protein CASSQGGTYEQYF. The gene calls are TRBV4-1 and TRBJ2-7; no clear D. Germline CDR1 reads MGHRA; CDR2 reads YSYEKL. The CDR3 is 13 amino acids. Trimming pared 3 bases from V and 2 bases from J, leaving 8 bases between.

In its sample, this clone was seen once. DNA of the CDR3: TGTGCCAGCAGCTTAAGGACTAGGAACGAGAGCACTAATGAAAAACTGTTTTTT. It specifies CASSLRTRNESTNEKLFF. The chain has TRBV7-9 and TRBJ1-4; no definite D call. Looked up from germline, CDR1 is SEHNR and CDR2 is FQNEAQ (reference sequence). Trimming pared 2 bases from V and 2 bases from J, leaving 18 bases between. The CDR3 spans 18 residues. The full variable domain, with the rest looked up from reference TRBV7-9 and TRBJ1-4, is DTGVSQNPRHKITKRGQNVTFRCDPISEHNRLYWYRQTLGQGPEFLTYFQNEAQLEKSRLLSDRFSAERPKGSFSTLEIQRTEQGDSAMYLCASSLRTRNESTNEKLFFGSGTQLSVL.

In DNA, the CDR3 is TGTGCCACCAGTGTACGAGACAATCAGCCCCAGCATTTT. It specifies CATSVRDNQPQHF. The rearrangement uses TRBV24-1 and TRBJ1-5; D is uncertain. CDR3 length: 13 amino acids. Trimming removed 5 bases at V and 3 bases at J, with 7 bases between. Germline loops: CDR1 KGHDR, CDR2 SFDVKD.

This clone was seen once. CDR3 bases: TGTGCCAGCAGCTTTAGTTTAATCCGGGACACCGAGAACACCGGGGAGCTGTTTTTT. Amino acid sequence: CASSFSLIRDTENTGELFF. This rearrangement joins TRBV7-2 to TRBJ2-2; the D gene is possibly TRBD1 (6 bases). Germline V gene lookup returns CDR1 SGHTA and CDR2 FQGNSA. The CDR3 loop spans 19 amino acids. The V end was cut by 3 bases, the J end by 1 base, with 21 bases between.

The chain employs TRBV7-8 and TRBJ2-7, with D possibly TRBD2 on 6 matching bases. V lost 0 bases to trimming and J lost 4 bases, with 7 bases between them. Looked up from germline, CDR1 is SGHVS and CDR2 is FQNEAQ. The CDR3 totals 13 residues. The CDR3 loop reads CASSLAEGYEQYF. CDR3 bases: TGTGCCAGCAGCTTAGCGGAGGGGTACGAGCAGTACTTC.

V is TRBV19 and J is TRBJ1-1, with D unresolved. The V gene's germline CDR1 is LNHDA and CDR2 SQIVND (reference sequence). The CDR3 runs 14 residues. The V gene lost 2 bases and the J gene lost 1 base, with 8 bases spanning the gap. CDR3 in DNA: TGTGCCAGTAGTATATGGAGGGAGAACACTGAAGCTTTCTTT. Residues: CASSIWRENTEAFF. Filled out from reference TRBV19 and TRBJ1-1, the complete variable domain reads DGGITQSPKYLFRKEGQNVTLSCEQNLNHDAMYWYRQDPGQGLRLIYYSQIVNDFQKGDIAEGYSVSREKKESFPLTVTSAQKNPTAFYLCASSIWRENTEAFFGQGTRLTVV.

This sequence joins TRBV5-4 and TRBJ2-1; unclear D gene. Trimming shortened V by 0 bases and J by 9 bases, and 10 bases separated the two germline ends. The germline gives CDR1 SGHNT, CDR2 YYREEE (reference sequence). The CDR3 length is 13 residues. The CDR3 reads CASSLEGGREQFF. CDR3 bases: TGTGCCAGCAGCTTGGAAGGTGGACGTGAGCAGTTCTTC.

In its sample, this clone was seen once. The rearrangement links TRBV12-3 or TRBV12-4 to TRBJ1-5; no firm D call. Trimming pared 2 bases from V and 2 bases from J, leaving 4 bases between. CDR3 length: 13 residues. The CDR3 is CASSLQGNQPQHF. The DNA of the CDR3 is TGTGCCAGCAGTTTACAGGGCAATCAGCCCCAGCATTTT.

For the CDR3, the DNA is TGTGCCAGCAGCTTCGGTCTAGCGGGAGGAGGTACAGATACGCAGTATTTT. It translates to CASSFGLAGGGTDTQYF. The genes are TRBV11-3 and TRBJ2-3; 11 nucleotides align to TRBD2. CDR1 is SGHNT and CDR2 is YENEEA in the germline V gene. V shed 3 bases and J 3 bases; nucleotides not matched to a gene: 8. The CDR3 runs to 17 residues. Variable domain in full (rest from reference TRBV11-3 and TRBJ2-3): EAGVVQSPRYKIIEKKQPVAFWCNPISGHNTLYWYLQNLGQGPELLIRYENEEAVDDSQLPKDRFSAERLKGVDSTLKIQPAELGDSAVYLCASSFGLAGGGTDTQYFGPGTRLTVL.